This T cell receptor (beta chain) was sequenced during a study of blood T cell repertoires in COVID-19. The CDR3 covers 15 residues. Trimming removed 0 bases at V and 5 bases at J, with 13 bases between. The germline CDR1 and CDR2 sequences are ENHRY and SYGVKD. Clones were read by immunoSEQ multiplex PCR, and TCRdb kept only the in-frame ones, dropping some. The data show a few hundred thousand clones, 75% to 90% seen once. The sample taken for sequencing was PBMCs or T cells enriched from blood (not recorded which). The V gene is TRBV10-3, the J gene TRBJ1-1; D ambiguous. The clonotype was recovered from a man younger than 35 who had recovered from COVID-19. CDR3 residues: CAISESVGVGTEAFF. In DNA form, the CDR3 reads TGTGCCATCAGTGAGTCAGTCGGGGTGGGAACTGAAGCTTTCTTT.